The source of this T cell receptor (beta chain) is a study of blood T cell repertoires in COVID-19. Overall study: The origin of the acute and convalescent COVID-19 samples was the United States, Italy and Spain. T cells, B-cell-depleted T cells, or PBMCs provided the cDNA or gDNA that served as material.

In the original analysis: Estimation of nucleated cell counts relied on the amplification of reference gene primers. Data came from immunoSEQ multiplex PCR; TCRdb stores just in-frame clones and leaves some out. The V and J calls and clone size were taken over from that table, and D and trimming were inferred from the DNA. The data show 200,000 to 300,000 clones, around 83% seen once. The length of the CDR3 is 13 residues. Germline loops: CDR1 MNHEY, CDR2 SMNVEV (reference sequence). J gave up 7 bases and V 6 bases, and 7 bases lay outside the gene matches. The sample consisted of peripheral blood. The rearrangement links TRBV27 to TRBJ1-2, with TRBD1 matching over 8 bases. The sequence derives from a woman of 80 years or more with acute or convalescent COVID-19. This CDR3 reads CASRGDQGAGYTF. Written as DNA, the CDR3 is TGTGCCAGCAGAGGAGACCAGGGGGCTGGCTACACCTTC.